These 30 T cell receptor beta chains were all obtained from the same sample, sequenced in a study of blood T cells in healthy people across ages. Next came a second PCR, run for 7 to 11 cycles, which used a sample-barcoded 5' primer along with a J-beta primer mix. TCRdb re-called the 5' RACE reads through MiXCR, storing one row per CDR3 protein. The table shows about 800,000 distinct CDR3 sequences, with 20% to 25% occurring only once. The sample was also linked to a second study, of T cells of mothers and their children.

Sequenced sample: blood. Every receptor here comes from a boy younger than 18 in good health.

The chain uses TRBV5-1 and TRBJ1-6; TRBD1 might be the D (5 bases). The V end was cut by 2 bases, the J end by 7 bases, with 13 bases between. There are 15 residues in the CDR3. The germline V gene encodes CDR1 SGHRS and CDR2 YFSETQ. This CDR3 reads CASSLGDSKNSPLHF. The DNA for the CDR3 is TGCGCCAGCAGCTTAGGAGACAGTAAGAATTCACCCCTCCACTTT.

The chain couples TRBV15 to TRBJ1-2; D might be TRBD1 (5 bases). V shed 4 bases and J shed 3 bases, with 12 bases lying between them. Germline V lookup: CDR1 LNHNV, CDR2 YYDKDF (reference sequence). The length of the CDR3 is 14 residues. As DNA, the CDR3 is TGTGCCACCAGCACCGGGGGTTCGTACTATGGCTACACCTTC. This translates into CATSTGGSYYGYTF. Based on the CDR3 plus reference TRBV15 and TRBJ1-2, the full variable domain is DAMVIQNPRYQVTQFGKPVTLSCSQTLNHNVMYWYQQKSSQAPKLLFHYYDKDFNNEADTPDNFQSRRPNTSFCFLDIRSPGLGDTAMYLCATSTGGSYYGYTFGSGTRLTVV.

This clonotype was observed a handful of times. The chain has TRBV28 and TRBJ2-2, with 7 bases aligning to TRBD1. The CDR3 is 14 residues long. Germline values: CDR1 MDHEN, CDR2 SYDVKM. The V segment lost 10 bases and the J segment 2 bases; nucleotides outside the gene matches: 7. The CDR3 DNA follows: TGTGCCACCGCGGAAGGGGGCAACACCGGGGAGCTGTTTTTT. Translating it yields CATAEGGNTGELFF.

This chain joins TRBV6-1 and TRBJ1-1; no clear D gene. Trimming removed 7 bases at V and 0 bases at J, with 6 bases between. The length of the CDR3 is 12 residues. Germline V lookup: CDR1 MNHNS, CDR2 SASEGT. CDR3 sequence: CASNYVNTEAFF. In DNA, the CDR3 is TGTGCCAGCAATTACGTGAACACTGAAGCTTTCTTT.

This clonotype was recorded a few times. The chain has TRBV29-1 and TRBJ2-5; 10 bases align to TRBD1. The DNA end lines up better with TRBJ2-7; the J call may be wrong. Germline lookup yields CDR1 SQVTM and CDR2 ANQGSEA. The CDR3 is 12 residues long. For the CDR3, the DNA is TGCAGCCACAAGACAGGGGGCGGCGAGCAGTACTTC. As protein: CSHKTGGGEQYF.

There are a few counts of this clonotype. V gene TRBV18 combines with J gene TRBJ2-5; possibly TRBD2 for D (6 bases). CDR3 length equals 13 residues. Germline lookup yields CDR1 KGHSH and CDR2 LQKENI. V dropped 2 bases and J dropped 11 bases, with 15 bases sitting between them. The CDR3 spells CASSPGGVYQQYF. CDR3 in DNA: TGTGCCAGCTCACCAGGCGGGGTCTACCAGCAGTACTTC.

The chain has TRBV6-6 and TRBJ2-5, with D possibly being TRBD1 (6 bases). The tail of the sequence fits TRBJ2-7 better, so the J call may be wrong. CDR1 and CDR2 (germline): MNHNY, SVGAGI (reference sequence). The CDR3 length is 14 residues. The CDR3, as DNA: TGTGCCAGCAGTACCGGACAGCTATCCTACGAGCAGTACTTC. This sequence encodes CASSTGQLSYEQYF.

The chain joins TRBV5-4 to TRBJ2-5, with a tentative D call TRBD2 (6 bases). V lost 0 bases and J lost 2, with 8 bases in between. This CDR3 has 14 residues. The germline V gene encodes CDR1 SGHNT and CDR2 YYREEE (reference sequence). The CDR3 is CASSLVRDQETQYF. In nucleotides, the CDR3 is TGTGCCAGCAGCTTGGTGCGGGATCAAGAGACCCAGTACTTC. Complete variable domain (other parts from reference TRBV5-4 and TRBJ2-5): ETGVTQSPTHLIKTRGQQVTLRCSSQSGHNTVSWYQQALGQGPQFIFQYYREEENGRGNFPPRFSGLQFPNYSSELNVNALELDDSALYLCASSLVRDQETQYFGPGTRLLVL.

The chain recombines TRBV12-3 or TRBV12-4 with TRBJ1-2; TRBD1 is a possible D gene (5 bases). This CDR3 region has 12 residues. V was trimmed by 3 bases and J by 7 bases, leaving 9 bases between them. The CDR3 DNA is TGTGCCAGCAGTTTTGGAGGGGCTGGCTACACCTTC. This sequence encodes CASSFGGAGYTF.

The chain joins TRBV20-1 to TRBJ2-5; 8 bases match TRBD2. This CDR3 region has 14 residues. The trim removed 3 bases at V and 4 bases at J, leaving 7 bases unmatched. Per germline, CDR1 DFQATT and CDR2 SNEGSKA (reference sequence). Here the CDR3 DNA reads TGCAGTGCTAGTCGACGGGAGGGCTTAGAGACCCAGTACTTC. Protein sequence: CSASRREGLETQYF.

The chain couples TRBV5-1 to TRBJ2-3, with D possibly being TRBD1 (6 bases). Per the germline V gene, CDR1 is SGHRS and CDR2 is YFSETQ. V dropped 1 base and J dropped 0 bases, with 15 bases sitting between them. The CDR3 is 17 amino acids. CDR3: CASSLRTDRPSTDTQYF. CDR3 sequence (DNA): TGCGCCAGCAGCTTGCGGACCGACAGGCCTAGCACAGATACGCAGTATTTT. Full variable domain (missing parts from reference TRBV5-1 and TRBJ2-3): KAGVTQTPRYLIKTRGQQVTLSCSPISGHRSVSWYQQTPGQGLQFLFEYFSETQRNKGNFPGRFSGRQFSNSRSEMNVSTLELGDSALYLCASSLRTDRPSTDTQYFGPGTRLTVL.

The chain uses TRBV29-1 and TRBJ1-2; D unresolved. This CDR3 is 11 amino acids long. V lost 0 bases and J 6 bases, leaving 5 bases between the germline ends. Germline V gene data show CDR1 as SQVTM and CDR2 as ANQGSEA. CDR3 residues: CSVEDRDGYTF. The CDR3 region has the DNA TGCAGCGTTGAAGACCGGGATGGCTACACCTTC.

Points on this clonotype: Germline is not matched at one junction end, which may reflect a read error. The chain links TRBV7-9 to TRBJ1-2; D gene uncertain. Germline CDR1 and CDR2: SEHNR and FQNEAQ (reference sequence). The CDR3 length is 13 residues. This CDR3 reads CVSSLAVRDGYTF. CDR3 nucleotide sequence: TGTGTCAGCAGCTTAGCGGTCCGGGATGGCTACACCTTC.

The chain uses TRBV7-9 and TRBJ2-2, with D perhaps matching TRBD1 (5 bases). This CDR3 is 14 amino acids long. V gave up 8 bases and J gave up 1 base, with 11 bases separating them. Per the germline V gene, CDR1 is SEHNR and CDR2 is FQNEAQ (reference sequence). In DNA, the CDR3 is TGTGCCAGCGGGGCGGTTTTGAACACCGGGGAGCTGTTTTTT. Protein sequence: CASGAVLNTGELFF.

This clonotype was found a few times. The rearrangement uses TRBV6-1 and TRBJ2-7; TRBD2 agrees at 14 bases. From germline, CDR1 is MNHNS and CDR2 SASEGT. The CDR3 runs 16 residues. Trimming removed 6 bases from V and 6 bases from J; junction bases left unmatched: 10. CDR3 DNA sequence: TGTGCCAGCAGGGGTAGACTAGCGGGAGGGCCAAGCGAGCAGTACTTC. This encodes CASRGRLAGGPSEQYF.

This chain links TRBV6-1 with TRBJ2-1; D gene ambiguous. CDR3 length equals 14 residues. Trimming shortened V by 2 bases and J by 12 bases, and 17 bases separated the two germline ends. Germline loops: CDR1 MNHNS, CDR2 SASEGT. CDR3 DNA sequence: TGTGCCAGCAGTGAATTTAGGTGGGCATACGGGCAGTTCTTC. This sequence encodes CASSEFRWAYGQFF.

This clonotype was counted a few times. The chain employs TRBV4-3 and TRBJ1-4; D may be TRBD1 (5 bases). The V gene's germline CDR1 is LGHNA and CDR2 YSLEER. Trimming pared 4 bases from V and 8 bases from J, leaving 11 bases between. The CDR3 has 13 amino acids. CDR3 coding DNA: TGCGCCAGCAGCCCATCAGGGAGCGAAAAACTGTTTTTT. Protein product: CASSPSGSEKLFF.

This clonotype was seen just once. This rearrangement joins TRBV20-1 to TRBJ2-5; D ambiguous. Trimming took 3 bases from V and 1 from J, leaving 12 bases between them. Per germline, CDR1 DFQATT and CDR2 SNEGSKA (reference sequence). The CDR3 totals 14 residues. CDR3: CSASSFAGQETQYF. The CDR3 DNA reads TGCAGTGCTAGTTCATTTGCAGGCCAAGAGACCCAGTACTTC.

V usage is TRBV7-2 and J usage is TRBJ2-5; D is undetermined. TRBJ2-7 matches the DNA end more closely, so the J call is doubtful. The germline V gene has CDR1 SGHTA and CDR2 FQGNSA. The CDR3 sequence is 14 residues long. Here the CDR3 reads CASNSTVFSYEQYF. CDR3 in DNA: TGTGCCAGCAACTCGACTGTTTTCTCCTACGAGCAGTACTTC.

Note on this clonotype: At one of its ends the junction is not consistent with the germline gene, which may arise from a read error. The chain links TRBV18 to TRBJ1-2; D remains unclear. This CDR3 spans 11 amino acids. In germline, CDR1 is KGHSH, CDR2 LQKENI. The CDR3 is CASSPGSGCTF. In DNA, the CDR3 is TGTGCCAGCTCACCAGGTAGTGGCTGCACCTTC.

This chain uses TRBV29-1 with TRBJ2-1, with 11 bases lining up with TRBD2. CDR3 length: 15 amino acids. Germline lookup yields CDR1 SQVTM and CDR2 ANQGSEA. J lost 4 bases, V lost 7 bases, and 9 bases had no gene match. CDR3 sequence reads: CSAHRGLAEYNEQFF. Written as DNA, the CDR3 is TGCAGCGCCCACCGGGGACTAGCGGAGTACAATGAGCAGTTCTTC.

This clonotype has more than one count but fewer than ten. V usage is TRBV7-3 and J usage is TRBJ2-3; D is unresolved. The CDR3 is 14 residues long. Germline CDR1 is SGHTA and CDR2 is FQGTGA. The V end lost 5 bases, the J end lost 0 bases, and 9 bases lay between the germline ends. The CDR3 region is CASSLHPSTDTQYF. CDR3 nucleotides: TGTGCCAGCAGCCTACACCCCAGCACAGATACGCAGTATTTT. Based on the CDR3 plus reference TRBV7-3 and TRBJ2-3, the full variable domain is GAGVSQTPSNKVTEKGKYVELRCDPISGHTALYWYRQSLGQGPEFLIYFQGTGAADDSGLPNDRFFAVRPEGSVSTLKIQRTERGDSAVYLCASSLHPSTDTQYFGPGTRLTVL.

The chain recombines TRBV6-2 or TRBV6-3 with TRBJ2-3; D gene ambiguous. Germline loops: CDR1 MNHEY, CDR2 SVGEGT. The CDR3 length is 15 residues. Trimming shortened V by 1 base and J by 1 base, and 9 bases separated the two germline ends. The CDR3 loop is CASSYFAPGTDTQYF. Written as DNA, the CDR3 is TGTGCCAGCAGTTACTTCGCGCCCGGCACAGATACGCAGTATTTT.

This clonotype was found many times. The genes are TRBV7-8 and TRBJ2-5; 8 bases match TRBD1. The CDR3 totals 13 residues. The germline CDR1 and CDR2 sequences are SGHVS and FQNEAQ. The junction had 3 bases not matched to a gene; V was cut back by 8 bases and J by 1 base. CDR3 protein: CASSGQVQETQYF. In DNA, the CDR3 is TGTGCCAGCTCGGGACAGGTCCAAGAGACCCAGTACTTC.

The gene calls are TRBV5-1 and TRBJ2-3; 13 nucleotides agree with TRBD2. The CDR3 totals 18 residues. V lost 4 bases to trimming and J lost 0 bases; unmatched junction nucleotides: 8. CDR1 and CDR2 (germline): SGHRS, YFSETQ. The CDR3 is CASSEGLAGPSSTDTQYF. CDR3 bases: TGCGCCAGCAGCGAGGGACTAGCGGGGCCTTCTAGCACAGATACGCAGTATTTT.

As concerns this clonotype: At one end the junction does not follow the germline gene, possibly because of a read error. The chain couples TRBV7-9 to TRBJ1-4; D is unresolved. Germline CDR1 SEHNR, CDR2 FQNEAQ (reference sequence). The CDR3 is 14 amino acids. The DNA for the CDR3 is TGTGCCTGCAGCTTATTGTCTACGGATGAAAAACTGTTTTTT. It is translated as CACSLLSTDEKLFF.

This clonotype came up a few times. This sequence joins TRBV28 and TRBJ2-5, with 7 nucleotides matching TRBD2. The DNA end is a closer match to TRBJ2-1, so the J assignment may be wrong. This CDR3 spans 12 amino acids. Germline CDR1 and CDR2: MDHEN and SYDVKM. CDR3 loop: CASNWEGYEQFF. The CDR3 DNA follows: TGTGCCAGCAATTGGGAGGGCTATGAGCAGTTCTTC.

The gene calls are TRBV5-4 and TRBJ2-3; 7 bases align to TRBD1. With V trimmed by 2 bases and J by 6 bases, 9 bases remained unmatched. The V gene's germline CDR1 is SGHNT and CDR2 YYREEE (reference sequence). The CDR3 totals 15 residues. The chain's CDR3 is CASSFGRGMTDTQYF. The CDR3 nucleotides read TGTGCCAGCAGCTTTGGCAGGGGGATGACGGATACGCAGTATTTT.

This clonotype occurred a few times. The chain links TRBV5-5 to TRBJ2-5; 9 bases line up with TRBD1. The J call may be incorrect, as the DNA end agrees better with TRBJ2-1. Per the germline V gene, CDR1 is SGHKS and CDR2 is YYEKEE (reference sequence). The CDR3 contains 16 residues. The CDR3: CASSLIATGGWGEQFF. The DNA for the CDR3 is TGTGCCAGCAGCTTGATAGCAACAGGGGGCTGGGGTGAGCAGTTCTTC.

This clonotype was seen a few times. The genes are TRBV21-1 and TRBJ1-5; the table's D call, TRBD1, has no DNA check behind it. TRBV21-1 is assigned pseudogene status. CDR3 length: 18 amino acids. CDR3 residues: CASSNRQNRGDSNQPQHF. Written as DNA, the CDR3 is TGTGCCAGCAGCAATAGGCAAAACAGGGGGGATAGCAATCAGCCCCAGCATTTT.